This entry lists 29 T cell receptor beta chains sequenced from one sample in a study of T cells in Graves' hyperthyroidism and ophthalmopathy (dated by TCRdb to about 2019). Library construction relied on multiplex PCR. Sequencing took place on an Illumina HiSeq 2000. The TCR beta CDR3 regions were amplified from RNA transcripts. The TCR CDR3 was subjected to a first round of RT-PCR using the HTBI primer set and the Qiagen OneStep RT-PCR kit. TCRdb reran the public reads through fastp at Q25 and MiXCR, keeping productive beta chains. Each entry is one CDR3 protein sequence, shown with its most common DNA and genes. This sample holds fewer than 650,000 distinct CDR3 sequences; 35% to 50% were observed only once. The ten largest clones capture about two fifths of the sample. The sample taken for sequencing was peripheral blood or thyroid tissue (not recorded which). These receptors were collected from an adult woman with Graves' disease, either hyperthyroidism or ophthalmopathy (not recorded which).

This clonotype was detected only once. This rearrangement joins TRBV7-9 to TRBJ1-1, with 10 bases fitting TRBD1. The V segment lost 0 bases and the J segment 8 bases; nucleotides outside the gene matches: 9. Germline V gives CDR1 SEHNR, CDR2 FQNEAQ (reference sequence). The CDR3 has 16 residues. The CDR3 region has the DNA TGTGCCAGCAGCTTAGCTGGCACGGACAGGGGGACCGAAGCTTTCTTT. Protein product: CASSLAGTDRGTEAFF.

The chain carries TRBV7-6 and TRBJ1-6; maybe TRBD1 (6 bases). V was cut by 4 bases and J by 10 bases, with 17 bases left in between. The CDR3 totals 15 residues. The germline CDR1 and CDR2 sequences are SGHVS and FNYEAQ. The CDR3: CASSSKQGSQSPLHF. In nucleotides, the CDR3 is TGTGCCAGCAGCTCCAAACAGGGCTCTCAATCACCCCTCCACTTT. Complete variable domain (other parts from reference TRBV7-6 and TRBJ1-6): GAGVSQSPRYKVTKRGQDVALRCDPISGHVSLYWYRQALGQGPEFLTYFNYEAQQDKSGLPNDRFSAERPEGSISTLTIQRTEQRDSAMYRCASSSKQGSQSPLHFGNGTRLTVT.

The sample holds a few counts of this clonotype. The chain has TRBV2 and TRBJ2-5, with 11 bases identical to TRBD1. Germline loops: CDR1 SNHLY, CDR2 FYNNEI. V was clipped by 5 bases and J by 5 bases; unmatched bases: 4. The CDR3 length is 14 residues. This CDR3 is CASSWDRGWETQYF. CDR3 DNA: TGTGCCAGCAGTTGGGACAGGGGGTGGGAGACCCAGTACTTC.

Regarding this clonotype: Here the CDR3 omits its conserved ending phenylalanine or tryptophan, so a read error is the likely source. It is unclear where the CDR3 begins or ends on the DNA, so no DNA is shown, and the CDR3 is as TCRdb lists it. This chain links TRBV20-1 with TRBJ1-3. CDR1 is DFQATT and CDR2 is SNEGSKA in the germline V gene (reference sequence). The CDR3 spans 8 residues, counting both ends. The CDR3 sequence is CSARLGLA.

The chain employs TRBV10-2 and TRBJ1-2; 11 bases fit TRBD1. This CDR3 spans 14 amino acids. Germline CDR1 WSHSY, CDR2 SAAADI. With 6 bases clipped from V and 8 bases from J, the junction kept 8 bases outside the gene matches. CDR3 DNA sequence: TGCGCCAGCAGCCCCGGACAGGGGGCAGAAGGCTACACCTTC. Translating gives CASSPGQGAEGYTF.

V usage is TRBV7-9 and J usage is TRBJ2-7; D is uncertain. The CDR3 extends over 14 amino acids. The germline V gene encodes CDR1 SEHNR and CDR2 FQNEAQ (reference sequence). V was pared by 5 bases and J by 2 bases, with 13 bases between. CDR3 amino acids: CASSPPSETYEQYF. The DNA for the CDR3 is TGTGCCAGCAGCCCCCCTTCGGAGACCTACGAGCAGTACTTC.

This sequence joins TRBV20-1 and TRBJ1-1, with D possibly matching TRBD1 (5 bases). Between the trimmed V and J ends, which lost 2 bases and 1 base, there was a span of 17 bases. The CDR3 consists of 16 residues. From germline, CDR1 is DFQATT and CDR2 SNEGSKA (reference sequence). The CDR3 DNA follows: TGCAGTGCTAGAAGACTAGCGGACACCGGGAACACTGAAGCTTTCTTT. This gives the protein CSARRLADTGNTEAFF.

The CDR3 region has the DNA TGTGCCAGCAGCCGATCGACACAAGAGACCCAGTACTTC. As protein: CASSRSTQETQYF. The chain employs TRBV5-5 and TRBJ2-5, with D uncertain. There are 13 residues in the CDR3. Germline CDR1 and CDR2: SGHKS and YYEKEE (reference sequence). Trimming took off 4 bases at V and 2 bases at J, with 9 bases between the two ends. Based on the CDR3 plus reference TRBV5-5 and TRBJ2-5, the full variable domain is DAGVTQSPTHLIKTRGQQVTLRCSPISGHKSVSWYQQVLGQGPQFIFQYYEKEERGRGNFPDRFSARQFPNYSSELNVNALLLGDSALYLCASSRSTQETQYFGPGTRLLVL.

This clonotype was detected only a few times. V usage is TRBV28 and J usage is TRBJ1-5; D ambiguous. Per germline, CDR1 MDHEN and CDR2 SYDVKM. The CDR3 has 14 residues. Trimming took 2 bases from V and 4 from J, leaving 9 bases between them. The CDR3 loop reads CASSLTLTNQPQHF. Here the CDR3 DNA reads TGTGCCAGCAGTTTAACCCTCACTAATCAGCCCCAGCATTTT.

V usage is TRBV28 and J usage is TRBJ2-2, with D hard to call. The CDR3 spans 13 residues. Germline V gene lookup returns CDR1 MDHEN and CDR2 SYDVKM. Between the trimmed V and J ends, which lost 7 bases and 5 bases, there was a span of 11 bases. The CDR3 is CASNMDGTGELFF. The CDR3 DNA sequence: TGTGCCAGCAACATGGACGGTACCGGGGAGCTGTTTTTT.

V is TRBV29-1 and J is TRBJ2-7; TRBD1 or TRBD2 may be the D gene (5 bases each). CDR1 SQVTM and CDR2 ANQGSEA come from the germline V gene. Trimming pared 8 bases from V and 7 bases from J, leaving 18 bases between. CDR3 size: 12 residues. The CDR3 bases are TGCAGCTTCCCCGGGACCCCGAGGGAGCAGTACTTC. It translates to CSFPGTPREQYF.

V usage is TRBV2 and J usage is TRBJ2-1; D unclear. The ends were cut back, 6 bases at V and 5 bases at J, with 14 bases in the middle. This CDR3 spans 14 amino acids. The germline CDR1 and CDR2 sequences are SNHLY and FYNNEI. The CDR3 sequence: CASSSEALNNEQFF. Written as DNA, the CDR3 is TGTGCCAGCAGCTCTGAGGCCCTTAACAATGAGCAGTTCTTC.

This chain uses TRBV19 with TRBJ1-5; 8 nucleotides line up with TRBD1. Germline loops: CDR1 LNHDA, CDR2 SQIVND (reference sequence). The length of the CDR3 is 14 residues. With V trimmed by 1 base and J by 7 bases, 3 bases remained unmatched. CDR3 coding DNA: TGTGCCAGTAGTATAGGGACAGGGAGCCAGCCCCAGCATTTT. Amino acids: CASSIGTGSQPQHF.

Details on this clonotype: An end of the junction differs from the germline gene, which may be a read error. The V and J genes are TRBV19 and TRBJ1-5, with a possible D match to TRBD1 (6 bases). Germline-derived CDR1 and CDR2 are LNHDA and SQIVND (reference sequence). The CDR3 runs to 15 residues. Here the CDR3 DNA reads TGTGCCAGTAGTATTGAACAGGGCGGCAACCAGCCCCAGCATTTT. Amino acids: CASSIEQGGNQPQHF.

This clonotype was counted many times. The V gene is TRBV7-2, the J gene TRBJ1-3; the D gene is possibly TRBD1 (5 bases). This CDR3 is 14 amino acids long. Germline CDR1 reads SGHTA; CDR2 reads FQGNSA. Trimming stripped 6 bases from V and 2 bases from J, with 11 bases between. The CDR3 DNA sequence: TGTGCCAGCAGTTTCCAGGGTGCTGGAAACACCATATATTTT. Residues: CASSFQGAGNTIYF.

This chain joins TRBV4-1 and TRBJ1-5; weak D call: TRBD1 (6 bases). The V end was cut by 3 bases, the J end by 6 bases, with 12 bases between. The germline V gene has CDR1 MGHRA and CDR2 YSYEKL. The CDR3 consists of 14 residues. The CDR3 reads CASSHSTGTQPQHF. In DNA, the CDR3 is TGCGCCAGCAGCCACTCTACAGGGACTCAGCCCCAGCATTTT.

This chain connects TRBV6-5 to TRBJ1-5; a weak D match, TRBD1 (6 bases). The V end lost 5 bases, the J end lost 0 bases, and 17 bases lay between the germline ends. CDR1 MNHEY and CDR2 SVGAGI come from the germline V gene. CDR3 length: 17 residues. The CDR3 region is CASSPSGRGHSNQPQHF. The DNA for the CDR3 is TGTGCCAGCAGTCCCTCAGGCAGGGGCCATAGCAATCAGCCCCAGCATTTT.

This clonotype was seen at least ten times. The chain uses TRBV7-3 and TRBJ2-5, with D hard to call. Germline lookup yields CDR1 SGHTA and CDR2 FQGTGA. This CDR3 spans 15 amino acids. V was pared by 2 bases and J by 4 bases, with 14 bases between. The CDR3 sequence is CASSLVPGPPETQYF. In DNA, the CDR3 is TGTGCCAGCAGCTTAGTCCCTGGGCCCCCAGAGACCCAGTACTTC.

The rearrangement uses TRBV19 and TRBJ1-1; 7 bases are shared with TRBD1. This CDR3 contains 13 residues. Germline V lookup: CDR1 LNHDA, CDR2 SQIVND (reference sequence). Trimming took 4 bases from V and 4 from J; bases not matched to a gene: 3. The CDR3 here is CASSNRGSTEAFF. The CDR3 nucleotides read TGTGCCAGTAGTAACAGGGGCAGCACTGAAGCTTTCTTT.

In its sample, this clonotype was seen many times. This chain links TRBV19 with TRBJ1-5; D is undetermined. CDR3 length: 15 residues. V was pared by 3 bases and J by 2 bases, with 11 bases between. CDR1 and CDR2 (germline): LNHDA, SQIVND (reference sequence). This CDR3 reads CASSIGSMGNQPQHF. In DNA form, the CDR3 reads TGTGCCAGTAGTATTGGGAGCATGGGCAATCAGCCCCAGCATTTT.

This sequence joins TRBV2 and TRBJ1-2; tentatively, D is TRBD1 (5 bases). The CDR3 covers 14 residues. CDR1 is SNHLY and CDR2 is FYNNEI in the germline V gene. With 7 bases removed from V and 2 bases from J, the gap between germline ends came to 14 bases. The CDR3 spells CASTGSGTNYGYTF. Here the CDR3 DNA reads TGTGCCAGCACGGGATCCGGGACCAACTATGGCTACACCTTC.

The chain recombines TRBV6-1 with TRBJ1-1; unclear D gene. The V gene lost 5 bases and the J gene lost 11 bases, with 12 bases spanning the gap. Looked up from germline, CDR1 is MNHNS and CDR2 is SASEGT. CDR3 size: 11 residues. This chain's CDR3 is CASSSGRWAFF. The CDR3 DNA follows: TGTGCCAGCAGTTCAGGTCGGTGGGCTTTCTTT.

This chain joins TRBV7-2 and TRBJ1-2, with TRBD1 identical over 11 bases. There are 17 residues in the CDR3. V lost 3 bases, J lost 3 bases, and 9 bases stayed unmatched. The germline gives CDR1 SGHTA, CDR2 FQGNSA. DNA for the CDR3: TGTGCCAGCAGCTTCCTACCGGGACAGGGGGTTCACTATGGCTACACCTTC. This sequence encodes CASSFLPGQGVHYGYTF.

Ten or more counts support this clonotype. The V call is TRBV2, the J call TRBJ1-5, with 7 bases that match TRBD1. The CDR3 loop spans 14 amino acids. Germline loops: CDR1 SNHLY, CDR2 FYNNEI. Losses at the gene ends were 2 bases for V and 7 bases for J; bases not matched to a gene: 5. The CDR3 is CASSEKTGNQPQHF. CDR3 nucleotides: TGTGCCAGCAGTGAAAAGACAGGGAACCAGCCCCAGCATTTT.

This clonotype appeared once. J is TRBJ1-2 and V is TRBV7-2, with 12 positions matching TRBD1. This CDR3 has 14 amino acids. V lost 1 base and J lost 7; bases outside the gene matches: 1. Germline assignment: CDR1 SGHTA and CDR2 FQGNSA. CDR3 in amino acids: CASSLGGQGAGYTF. Written as DNA, the CDR3 is TGTGCCAGCAGCTTAGGGGGACAGGGGGCTGGCTACACCTTC.

This clonotype was counted ten times or more. The chain is built from TRBV4-1 and TRBJ2-7, with TRBD2 matching over 8 bases. V was pared by 1 base and J by 2 bases, with 1 base of the junction left unmatched. CDR3 length: 14 residues. Looked up from germline, CDR1 is MGHRA and CDR2 is YSYEKL. In DNA form, the CDR3 reads TGCGCCAGCAGCCAAGCGGGAGGGCCCTACGAGCAGTACTTC. This codes for CASSQAGGPYEQYF.

This clonotype showed up just a few times. This chain connects TRBV11-2 to TRBJ1-2; a possible D gene is TRBD1 (6 bases). Looked up from germline, CDR1 is SGHAT and CDR2 is FQNNGV. This CDR3 is built from 12 residues. V was pared by 5 bases and J by 8 bases, with 12 bases between. The CDR3, as DNA: TGTGCCAGCAGCGCAACAGGGATCGGCTACACCTTC. This gives the protein CASSATGIGYTF.

The chain recombines TRBV20-1 with TRBJ2-1; TRBD1 is a possible D gene (6 bases). Germline-derived CDR1 and CDR2 are DFQATT and SNEGSKA (reference sequence). The CDR3 runs 15 residues. Trimming shortened V by 6 bases and J by 8 bases, and 23 bases separated the two germline ends. This CDR3 is CSASTSGDTDYEQFF. CDR3 nucleotides: TGCAGTGCCTCAACCTCAGGGGATACGGACTATGAGCAGTTCTTC.

This chain joins TRBV14 and TRBJ2-7; D is uncertain. The ends were cut back, 1 base at V and 3 bases at J, with 10 bases in the middle. The CDR3 spans 14 residues. CDR1 is SGHDN and CDR2 is FVKESK in the germline V gene. DNA of the CDR3: TGTGCCAGCAGCCAAGGGTGGGCAGGCTACGAGCAGTACTTC. This codes for CASSQGWAGYEQYF. The full variable domain, completed using reference TRBV14 and TRBJ2-7, is EAGVTQFPSHSVIEKGQTVTLRCDPISGHDNLYWYRRVMGKEIKFLLHFVKESKQDESGMPNNRFLAERTGGTYSTLKVQPAELEDSGVYFCASSQGWAGYEQYFGPGTRLTVT.